This T cell receptor (beta chain) was recovered during a study of blood T cell repertoires in COVID-19. Study-level information: Some COVID-19 samples were acute and others convalescent; all came from the United States, Italy and Spain. PBMCs, B-cell-depleted T cells, or T cells provided the cDNA or gDNA that made up the material.

In the authors' methods: Reference gene primer amplification gave estimated nucleated cell counts. Produced via immunoSEQ multiplex PCR; TCRdb's table is partial and in-frame only. D and trimming come from the DNA, and the V and J calls and clone size come from that table. The sample has 200,000 to 300,000 clones, around 85% seen once. The germline gives CDR1 SGHRS, CDR2 YFSETQ. The J segment lost 7 bases and the V segment lost 0 bases, leaving 10 bases of the junction unmatched. The CDR3 is 17 residues long. This chain links TRBV5-1 with TRBJ1-4; 9 bases fit TRBD1. The sequencing sample was made of peripheral blood. The source of this sequence is a woman at least 80 years old with acute or convalescent COVID-19. The CDR3 sequence: CASSLAPGQGRVEKLFF. The CDR3 DNA follows: TGCGCCAGCAGCTTGGCACCGGGACAGGGTCGAGTTGAAAAACTGTTTTTT.